This T cell receptor beta chain was recovered during a study of CD8 T cells in Susac syndrome. The RNA input was roughly 0.45 to 1 ug, and it was reverse transcribed with random hexamers. Amplification of TCR beta CDR3 across 54 Vbeta and 13 Jbeta was performed with immunoSEQ multiplex PCR. TCRdb passed the immunoSEQ multiplex PCR reads through MiXCR, listing each CDR3 protein once. The table has about 250,000 distinct CDR3 sequences, about 93% seen once. Details on this clonotype: No antigen is known for it.

Sequencing of TCR beta, carried out with a high-throughput approach, was applied to CD8+ and CD4+ T cells from the blood. TEMRA cells were FACS-enriched, and CD8+ and CD4+ T cells were isolated negatively. Study-wide results and caveats: The authors acknowledged that the study's TCR sequencing and HLA analysis involved relatively few individuals.

The receptor comes from a human donor with multiple sclerosis. Material: CD4+ T cells from PBMCs.

DNA of the CDR3: TGTGCCAGCTCACCCCTCCCGGGAGAGACCCAGTACTTC. This gives the protein CASSPLPGETQYF. V gene TRBV18 combines with J gene TRBJ2-5; the D is unclear. Germline assignment: CDR1 KGHSH and CDR2 LQKENI. CDR3 length: 13 amino acids. V lost 3 bases, J lost 4 bases, and 9 bases lay in between.